Presented here are 29 T cell receptor beta chains from one specimen sequenced in a study of OX40 agonist ivuxolimab in advanced cancers. This table comes from immunoSEQ multiplex PCR, and its TCRdb copy is limited to in-frame clones, with some not included. The sample lists approximately 53,000 clones, around 93% occurring once. The sample was CD4+ or CD8+ T cells sorted from blood, taken in a trial of the OX40 agonist ivuxolimab. These receptor sequences come from an adult with an advanced solid tumor such as melanoma, head and neck, liver or kidney cancer.

The chain is built from TRBV4-2 and TRBJ2-1; D remains unclear. Between the trimmed V and J ends, which lost 1 base and 9 bases, there was a span of 7 bases. This CDR3 has 12 residues. Germline V gene data show CDR1 as LGHNA and CDR2 as YNFKEQ. CDR3 sequence reads: CASSQAGFEQFF. CDR3 nucleotides: TGTGCCAGCAGCCAAGCCGGCTTTGAGCAGTTCTTC.

The chain links TRBV6-5 to TRBJ2-7; D gene ambiguous. Germline CDR1 MNHEY, CDR2 SVGAGI. V lost 3 bases and J lost 3, with 12 bases in between. The CDR3 has 14 amino acids. The CDR3 here is CASSYRTDGYEQYF. CDR3 coding DNA: TGTGCCAGCAGTTATCGAACCGACGGCTACGAGCAGTACTTC.

This chain uses TRBV28 with TRBJ2-5; D is unresolved. The germline V gene encodes CDR1 MDHEN and CDR2 SYDVKM. V was trimmed by 4 bases and J by 1 base, leaving 10 bases between them. This CDR3 is 14 amino acids long. CDR3 DNA sequence: TGTGCCAGCAGTTCAACCATGCGCCAAGAGACCCAGTACTTC. Its translation: CASSSTMRQETQYF.

The genes are TRBV4-3 and TRBJ2-2, with D perhaps given as TRBD1 or TRBD2 (5 bases each). The V gene lost 2 bases and the J gene lost 0 bases, with 16 bases spanning the gap. Germline assignment: CDR1 LGHNA and CDR2 YSLEER. The CDR3 loop spans 18 amino acids. In DNA form, the CDR3 reads TGCGCCAGCAGCCAACTCTGGACTGGGGGACCGAACACCGGGGAGCTGTTTTTT. Residues: CASSQLWTGGPNTGELFF.

The chain combines TRBV7-9 with TRBJ2-5; D remains ambiguous. Germline CDR1 and CDR2: SEHNR and FQNEAQ (reference sequence). V was shortened by 4 bases and J by 4 bases, with 7 bases between the two germline ends. The CDR3 length is 12 residues. As DNA, the CDR3 is TGTGCCAGCAGCTCCACCGCAGAGACCCAGTACTTC. Amino acid sequence: CASSSTAETQYF.

This clone was detected only a few times. The chain has TRBV7-9 and TRBJ1-1, with D perhaps TRBD1 (6 bases). The CDR3 totals 11 residues. Germline-derived CDR1 and CDR2 are SEHNR and FQNEAQ (reference sequence). Deletions cut 5 bases from V and 14 bases from J, with 15 bases between. The CDR3 protein is CASSRDRREFF. The DNA of the CDR3 is TGTGCCAGCAGCCGAGACAGGAGGGAGTTCTTT.

J is TRBJ2-5 and V is TRBV5-6, with D perhaps assigned TRBD1 or TRBD2 (5 bases each). The DNA end lines up better with TRBJ2-7; the J call may be wrong. CDR1 and CDR2 from the germline V gene are SGHDT and YYEEEE. The CDR3 extends over 14 amino acids. CDR3 region: CASSWDDSSYEQYF. The DNA for the CDR3 is TGTGCCAGCAGCTGGGACGACAGCTCCTACGAGCAGTACTTC.

The chain carries TRBV18 and TRBJ1-1; maybe TRBD1 (6 bases). Trimming cost V 1 base and J 1 base, with 28 bases left between them. The CDR3 runs to 21 residues. Germline CDR1 KGHSH, CDR2 LQKENI. CDR3 in amino acids: CASSPRKLVSSRGQSNTEAFF. Written as DNA, the CDR3 is TGTGCCAGCTCACCACGGAAGTTAGTTTCGAGTAGGGGACAATCGAACACTGAAGCTTTCTTT.

This clone was seen once. The chain uses TRBV7-6 and TRBJ2-7; no firm D call. This CDR3 is 11 amino acids long. The germline V and J ends were trimmed by 1 base and 6 bases, with 4 bases remaining between them. Germline-derived CDR1 and CDR2 are SGHVS and FNYEAQ. CDR3 in amino acids: CASSLGPEQYF. The DNA of the CDR3 is TGTGCCAGCAGCTTAGGACCCGAGCAGTACTTC.

This clone was seen a single time. The J gene is TRBJ2-5, the V gene TRBV1. TRBV1 is a known pseudogene. There are 13 residues in the CDR3. The CDR3 protein is CTSSQEVGETQYF. In DNA, the CDR3 is TGCACCAGCAGCCAAGAGGTGGGGGAGACCCAGTACTTC.

J is TRBJ1-1 and V is TRBV7-6, with D unclear. Looked up from germline, CDR1 is SGHVS and CDR2 is FNYEAQ. This CDR3 has 13 amino acids. Trimming shortened V by 5 bases and J by 0 bases, and 7 bases separated the two germline ends. CDR3 protein: CASSRALNTEAFF. The CDR3 nucleotides are TGTGCCAGCAGCCGGGCATTGAACACTGAAGCTTTCTTT.

This clone was counted once. The genes are TRBV2 and TRBJ2-7; TRBD2 matches 9 bases. This CDR3 region has 13 residues. CDR1 and CDR2 from the germline V gene are SNHLY and FYNNEI. Unmatched junction bases numbered 5, after V lost 8 bases and J lost 3 bases. For the CDR3, the DNA is TGTGCCAGCGTAGCGGGAGCAAACTACGAGCAGTACTTC. This gives the protein CASVAGANYEQYF.

This chain joins TRBV9 and TRBJ1-2, with a weak D call TRBD1 (5 bases). In germline, CDR1 is SGDLS, CDR2 YYNGEE. The CDR3 runs 14 residues. Trimming took off 0 bases at V and 8 bases at J, with 14 bases between the two ends. CDR3 in amino acids: CASSVVEGLWGYTF. CDR3 coding DNA: TGTGCCAGCAGCGTAGTCGAGGGACTATGGGGCTACACCTTC.

The rearrangement uses TRBV15 and TRBJ2-2; TRBD2 agrees at 9 bases. V shed 0 bases and J 3 bases; nucleotides not matched to a gene: 8. The CDR3 loop spans 18 amino acids. Looked up from germline, CDR1 is LNHNV and CDR2 is YYDKDF (reference sequence). The CDR3 sequence: CATSRDDASGTDTGELFF. CDR3 nucleotides: TGTGCCACCAGCAGAGATGACGCTAGCGGGACCGACACCGGGGAGCTGTTTTTT.

J is TRBJ2-7 and V is TRBV2, with TRBD2 identical over 7 bases. With 4 bases clipped from V and 2 bases from J, the junction kept 11 bases outside the gene matches. Germline V gene lookup returns CDR1 SNHLY and CDR2 FYNNEI. CDR3 size: 16 residues. CDR3 in amino acids: CASSGGMAGDPYEQYF. CDR3 DNA: TGTGCCAGCAGTGGGGGGATGGCGGGGGACCCCTACGAGCAGTACTTC.

The V and J genes are TRBV5-1 and TRBJ2-1; TRBD2 agrees at 11 bases. This CDR3 has 17 residues. CDR1 SGHRS and CDR2 YFSETQ come from the germline V gene. V lost 4 bases and J lost 6; bases outside the gene matches: 12. CDR3 sequence reads: CASSPRLAGGPGNEQFF. DNA for the CDR3: TGCGCCAGCAGCCCCCGATTAGCGGGAGGGCCGGGCAATGAGCAGTTCTTC. The whole variable domain, filled in from reference TRBV5-1 and TRBJ2-1, reads KAGVTQTPRYLIKTRGQQVTLSCSPISGHRSVSWYQQTPGQGLQFLFEYFSETQRNKGNFPGRFSGRQFSNSRSEMNVSTLELGDSALYLCASSPRLAGGPGNEQFFGPGTRLTVL.

J is TRBJ1-4 and V is TRBV5-8; D may be TRBD1 (6 bases). V dropped 0 bases and J dropped 2 bases, with 14 bases sitting between them. The CDR3 length is 17 residues. Per the germline V gene, CDR1 is SGHTS and CDR2 is YDEGEE. The CDR3 protein is CASSLEPTGTTNEKLFF. CDR3 nucleotides: TGTGCCAGCAGCTTGGAACCCACAGGGACGACTAATGAAAAACTGTTTTTT.

The chain employs TRBV27 and TRBJ1-2; 7 bases align to TRBD1. V was pared by 6 bases and J by 8 bases, with 9 bases of the junction left unmatched. This CDR3 is built from 13 residues. CDR1 is MNHEY and CDR2 is SMNVEV in the germline V gene (reference sequence). In nucleotides, the CDR3 is TGTGCCAGCAGACAGGGGCTGGGAGGAGGCTACACCTTC. Translating it yields CASRQGLGGGYTF.

V and J are TRBV12-5 and TRBJ2-3; D is perhaps TRBD1 (6 bases). V shed 6 bases and J shed 2 bases, with 12 bases lying between them. CDR3 length: 14 residues. CDR1 LGHNT and CDR2 FRNRAP come from the germline V gene. The CDR3 region is CASGQQGFTDTQYF. The CDR3 bases are TGTGCTAGTGGCCAACAGGGATTCACAGATACGCAGTATTTT.

Here the CDR3 reads CASSSSLVDHEQFF. The CDR3 nucleotides read TGTGCCAGCAGTTCTTCACTAGTTGACCATGAGCAGTTCTTC. The V call is TRBV28, the J call TRBJ2-1, with a possible D match to TRBD2 (5 bases). Trimming left V 4 bases short and J 8 bases short, with 15 bases between. Germline CDR1 reads MDHEN; CDR2 reads SYDVKM. This CDR3 is built from 14 residues.

This sequence joins TRBV27 and TRBJ2-7; D ambiguous. Germline-derived CDR1 and CDR2 are MNHEY and SMNVEV (reference sequence). The CDR3 spans 12 residues. V lost 4 bases, J lost 3 bases, and 7 bases lay in between. CDR3 in DNA: TGTGCCAGCAGTTCCCTCCGCTACGAGCAGTACTTC. Amino acid sequence: CASSSLRYEQYF.

The V call is TRBV7-9, the J call TRBJ1-3; D is unresolved. Germline CDR1 and CDR2: SEHNR and FQNEAQ (reference sequence). This CDR3 is built from 12 residues. Trimming took off 5 bases at V and 7 bases at J, with 9 bases between the two ends. The CDR3 spells CASSPWENTIYF. DNA for the CDR3: TGTGCCAGCAGCCCCTGGGAGAACACCATATATTTT.

The V call is TRBV10-3, the J call TRBJ1-1; TRBD1 is a possible D gene (5 bases). The CDR3 is made up of 16 amino acids. Trimming cost V 3 bases and J 1 base, with 15 bases left between them. From germline, CDR1 is ENHRY and CDR2 SYGVKD. The CDR3 spells CAISDPGGHQNTEAFF. In DNA, the CDR3 is TGTGCCATCAGTGATCCGGGAGGACACCAGAACACTGAAGCTTTCTTT.

The V and J genes are TRBV15 and TRBJ2-7; 13 nucleotides line up with TRBD2. Trimming removed 0 bases from V and 4 bases from J; junction bases left unmatched: 3. CDR1 and CDR2 from the germline V gene are LNHNV and YYDKDF (reference sequence). This CDR3 comprises 16 residues. CDR3 in amino acids: CATSRDLGLAGYEQYF. CDR3 DNA: TGTGCCACCAGCAGAGATTTGGGACTAGCGGGATACGAGCAGTACTTC.

V is TRBV29-1 and J is TRBJ2-5, with TRBD2 matching over 12 bases. The CDR3 is 14 amino acids. The V and J ends lost 7 bases and 9 bases, in that order; junction bases with no gene match: 12. Germline V gives CDR1 SQVTM, CDR2 ANQGSEA. CDR3 protein: CSGDLAGGPRSQYF. CDR3 sequence (DNA): TGCAGCGGGGATCTAGCGGGAGGGCCGAGGTCCCAGTACTTC.

V and J are TRBV13 and TRBJ2-1, with TRBD2 matching over 10 bases. Germline V gene sequence: CDR1 PRHDT, CDR2 FYEKMQ (reference sequence). The V and J ends lost 5 bases and 3 bases, in that order; junction bases with no gene match: 7. The CDR3 is 16 residues long. The CDR3 region has the DNA TGTGCCAGCAGCGGATTGGGACTAGCGAGCTACAATGAGCAGTTCTTC. This translates into CASSGLGLASYNEQFF. Combining the CDR3 with reference TRBV13 and TRBJ2-1 gives the whole variable domain AAGVIQSPRHLIKEKRETATLKCYPIPRHDTVYWYQQGPGQDPQFLISFYEKMQSDKGSIPDRFSAQQFSDYHSELNMSSLELGDSALYFCASSGLGLASYNEQFFGPGTRLTVL.

The chain recombines TRBV4-1 with TRBJ2-2; 7 bases line up with TRBD1. The junction had 3 bases not matched to a gene; V was cut back by 4 bases and J by 1 base. Germline-derived CDR1 and CDR2 are MGHRA and YSYEKL. CDR3 length: 15 amino acids. CDR3 nucleotide sequence: TGCGCCAGCAGCCGGTGGACAGGGAACACCGGGGAGCTGTTTTTT. Translated, it gives CASSRWTGNTGELFF.

This rearrangement joins TRBV19 to TRBJ1-1; 7 nucleotides align to TRBD1. CDR1 and CDR2 (germline): LNHDA, SQIVND (reference sequence). CDR3 length equals 14 residues. Unmatched junction bases numbered 8, after V lost 9 bases and J lost 1 base. CDR3 region: CASSPGQENTEAFF. CDR3 nucleotides: TGTGCCAGCAGTCCTGGACAGGAGAACACTGAAGCTTTCTTT.

V usage is TRBV9 and J usage is TRBJ1-3; D possibly corresponds to TRBD1 (6 bases). The CDR3 runs 15 residues. Germline V gene data show CDR1 as SGDLS and CDR2 as YYNGEE. V lost 4 bases and J lost 1, with 12 bases in between. This chain's CDR3 is CASSPDTGSGNTIYF. In DNA, the CDR3 is TGTGCCAGCAGCCCCGATACAGGGTCTGGAAACACCATATATTTT.